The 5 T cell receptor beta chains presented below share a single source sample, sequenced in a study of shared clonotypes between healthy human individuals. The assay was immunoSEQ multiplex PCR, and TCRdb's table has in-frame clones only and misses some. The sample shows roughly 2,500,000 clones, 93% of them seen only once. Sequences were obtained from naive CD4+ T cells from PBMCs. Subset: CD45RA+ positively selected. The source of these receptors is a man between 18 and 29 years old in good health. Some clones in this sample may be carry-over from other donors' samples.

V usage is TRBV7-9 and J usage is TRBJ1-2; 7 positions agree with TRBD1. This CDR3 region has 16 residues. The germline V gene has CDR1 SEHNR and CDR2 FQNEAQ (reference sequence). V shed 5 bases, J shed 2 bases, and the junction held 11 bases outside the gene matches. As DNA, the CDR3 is TGTGCCAGCAGCACCGGACAGGCCCAATGGAACTATGGCTACACCTTC. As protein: CASSTGQAQWNYGYTF.

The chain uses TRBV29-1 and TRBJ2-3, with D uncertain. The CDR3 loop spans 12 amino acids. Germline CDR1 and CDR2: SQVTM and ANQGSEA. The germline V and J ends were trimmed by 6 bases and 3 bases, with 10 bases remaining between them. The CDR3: CSVRVGTDTQYF. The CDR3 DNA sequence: TGCAGCGTCCGAGTGGGTACAGATACGCAGTATTTT.

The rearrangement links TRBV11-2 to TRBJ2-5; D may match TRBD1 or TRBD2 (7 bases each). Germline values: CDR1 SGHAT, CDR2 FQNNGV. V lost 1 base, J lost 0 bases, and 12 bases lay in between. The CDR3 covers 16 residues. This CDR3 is CASSLGQGGYQETQYF. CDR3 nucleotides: TGTGCCAGCAGCTTAGGGCAGGGGGGGTACCAAGAGACCCAGTACTTC.

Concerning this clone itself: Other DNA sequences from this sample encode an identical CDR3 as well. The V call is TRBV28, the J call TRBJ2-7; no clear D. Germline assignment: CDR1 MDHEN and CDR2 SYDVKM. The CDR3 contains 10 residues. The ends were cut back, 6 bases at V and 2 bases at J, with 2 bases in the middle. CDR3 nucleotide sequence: TGTGCCAGCAGCGCCTACGAGCAGTACTTC. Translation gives CASSAYEQYF. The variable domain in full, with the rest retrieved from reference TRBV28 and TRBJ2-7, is DVKVTQSSRYLVKRTGEKVFLECVQDMDHENMFWYRQDPGLGLRLIYFSYDVKMKEKGDIPEGYSVSREKKERFSLILESASTNQTSMYLCASSAYEQYFGPGTRLTVT.

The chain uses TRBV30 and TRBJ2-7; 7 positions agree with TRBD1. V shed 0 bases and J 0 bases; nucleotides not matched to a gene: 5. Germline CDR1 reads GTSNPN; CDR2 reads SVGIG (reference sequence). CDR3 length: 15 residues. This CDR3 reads CAWSVIYRGSYEQYF. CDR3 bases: TGTGCCTGGAGTGTAATCTACAGGGGCTCCTACGAGCAGTACTTC.